The rows below give T cell receptor beta chains drawn from one sample of a study of human T cells and chemical hapten exposure. TCRdb fed the RACE reads into MiXCR, producing one record per CDR3 protein. The data hold 85,000 to 90,000 distinct CDR3 sequences, with around 10% observed a single time. The material sequenced was whole blood, taken in connection with sensitization to the hapten diphenylcyclopropenone (DPC). Receptors originate from a woman aged 40 to 50 with alopecia areata. Some clones in this sample may be carry-over from other donors' samples. CDR3s include the opening cysteine and the closing phenylalanine or tryptophan. The D gene is left open where the match is weak.

TRBV6-4	NA	TRBJ1-1	CASSDSMVRGQTVGTEAFF
TRBV7-2	TRBD1	TRBJ2-1	CASKTGQGMLNEQFF
TRBV27	TRBD2	TRBJ2-1	CASSSLSGGQYNEQFF
TRBV5-1	TRBD1	TRBJ2-7	CASSAGTGRTYEQYF
TRBV27	NA	TRBJ1-3	CASSFTSGNTIYF
TRBV5-4	TRBD2	TRBJ2-3	CASSPHSGGAGTDTQYF
TRBV6-5	TRBD1	TRBJ1-2	CASNGQGGSGWSYTF
TRBV4-3	NA	TRBJ2-3	CASSQDQGERDTQYF
TRBV20-1	NA	TRBJ2-3	CSRGDSLTDTQYF
TRBV5-1	NA	TRBJ2-3	CASSLPPASPGKYDRDTQYF
TRBV7-2	NA	TRBJ2-5	CASSSKRAEETQYF
TRBV7-9	TRBD2	TRBJ2-1	CASSSRTSGGWQFF
TRBV4-1	NA	TRBJ1-2	CASSQGRGVSGYTF
TRBV7-2	TRBD2	TRBJ2-3	CASSFQRGFADTQYF
TRBV2	NA	TRBJ1-5	CASSVNRIGQPQHF
TRBV27	NA	TRBJ1-3	CASSLLGPYSGNTIYF
TRBV20-1	NA	TRBJ2-7	CSASVPWGRGEQYF
TRBV19	NA	TRBJ1-5	CASSIGLPSREGQPQHF
TRBV7-3	TRBD2	TRBJ2-1	CASSLLAGEYNEQFF
TRBV19	NA	TRBJ1-2	CASSFLPGERPESCTF
TRBV21-1	NA	TRBJ2-4	CASSKALTERAKNIQYF
TRBV20-1	TRBD1	TRBJ2-7	CSARDMGQPLYEQYF
TRBV12-3/TRBV12-4	TRBD1	TRBJ1-5	CASSLRTGGEGPQHF
TRBV7-7	NA	TRBJ2-5	CASSQDAAQTQYF
TRBV7-9	NA	TRBJ2-7	CASSSQTLWTNIYEQYF
TRBV3-1	NA	TRBJ2-7	CASSQDKAYEQYF
TRBV28	NA	TRBJ2-7	CASLDSLSYEQYF
TRBV7-7	TRBD1	TRBJ2-3	CASSLEQGDTQYF
TRBV9	TRBD1	TRBJ1-6	CASSADRGLAPLHF
TRBV20-1	NA	TRBJ1-5	CSAQKQGSGTYGNQPQHF
TRBV18	NA	TRBJ1-1	CASSPAPGHNTEAFF
TRBV25-1	NA	TRBJ1-1	CASSEAGRTEAFF
TRBV9	NA	TRBJ1-3	CASGGGNTIYF
TRBV7-9	NA	TRBJ2-1	CASSLSVGEQFF
TRBV6-1	NA	TRBJ1-1	CASTEYRAMNTEAFF
TRBV7-8	TRBD1	TRBJ1-5	CASSQGAQGIQPQHF
TRBV7-9	TRBD1	TRBJ2-1	CASSSTGAEQFF
TRBV5-1	TRBD2	TRBJ2-1	CASSLGLAGQNEQFF
TRBV12-3/TRBV12-4	NA	TRBJ2-3	CASSPGVSTDTQYF
TRBV6-2/TRBV6-3	NA	TRBJ2-2	CASIRQNTGELFF
TRBV7-2	TRBD2	TRBJ2-1	CASTRLAGVYNEQFF
TRBV10-3	TRBD1	TRBJ1-1	CAISEPEGQGGRTEAFF
TRBV5-1	TRBD1	TRBJ2-2	CASSTSSGTAYTGELFF
TRBV11-2	NA	TRBJ2-2	CASSFKGNTGELFF
TRBV6-2/TRBV6-3	NA	TRBJ1-1	CASSRQSTEAFF
TRBV6-5	NA	TRBJ1-2	CASSYSLTGYQTYGYTF
TRBV4-2	NA	TRBJ2-6	CASSQWHSEANVLTF
TRBV7-9	NA	TRBJ2-7	CASSFVAGQLYEQYF
TRBV25-1	NA	TRBJ1-4	CASKGPGEKLFF
TRBV6-5	TRBD1	TRBJ2-1	CASSRPGTGYNEQFF
TRBV9	NA	TRBJ1-3	CASSLQGSGNTIYF
TRBV30	TRBD1	TRBJ2-7	CAWSPGQEYEQYF
TRBV10-3	TRBD2	TRBJ2-2	CAITGLAGGPVPGELFF
TRBV7-2	NA	TRBJ2-1	CASSLGAAGYQFF